This T cell receptor beta chain was retrieved from a study of blood T cell repertoires in COVID-19. Study as a whole: The study drew acute and convalescent COVID-19 samples from the United States, Italy and Spain.

As originally analysed: Nucleated cell counts were estimated from reference gene primer amplification. TCRdb keeps only in-frame clones here, not all; method: immunoSEQ multiplex PCR. For V, J and clone size, that table is used; D and trimming come from the DNA. The data hold over 80,000 clones, with around 93% observed a single time. The CDR3 contains 17 residues. The V gene's germline CDR1 is SGDLS and CDR2 YYNGEE. V lost 0 bases to trimming and J lost 1 base; unmatched junction nucleotides: 4. The source material was peripheral blood. The rearrangement joins TRBV9 to TRBJ2-2; 9 bases agree with TRBD2. The TCR sequence derives from a human donor with active COVID-19. The donor label of this sample is uncertain. CDR3 DNA: TGTGCCAGCAGCGTAGACGGCGGGGGGGAGAACACCGGGGAGCTGTTTTTT. Protein product: CASSVDGGGENTGELFF.